One TCR beta chain is described in this entry. There is no known antigen for this receptor. The junction departs from the called germline gene at one end, perhaps through a read error. Amplification of TCR beta CDR3 regions was carried out from RNA transcripts. The TCR CDR3 was subjected to a first round of RT-PCR using the HTBI primer set and the Qiagen OneStep RT-PCR kit. A second multiplex PCR round built the libraries, followed by size selection and purification. Sequencing of the libraries was done on an Illumina HiSeq2000 using paired-end 100 bp reads. Regarding the original processing steps: Raw data were processed with SOAPnuke, discarding reads with adapters, uncalled bases, mean Phred below 15, or no exact constant-primer or identifier match. High-quality paired reads were merged with COPE v1.2.5, and unique nucleotide sequences were defined as clonotypes. MiTCR v1.1 was used to align the clonotypes against IMGT TRBV, TRBD and TRBJ reference segments. Analysis was restricted to V-J combinations with a frequency above 0.0001, which covered approximately 99% of repertoires. A TCS score was defined as the ratio of F50 (clonal expansion) to E x V (chaos), with BLOSUM62-based TCRdist applied between CDR3 peptides within each V-J. Welch's t-statistics and random forest reduced approximately 520 V-J features to 10 to 15, which were used in a naive Bayes classifier (R e1071). The Morisita-Horn index was used to measure how similar the thyroid and blood repertoires were. The raw public reads went through TCRdb reprocessing: fastp at Q25, MiXCR clone calling, in-frame beta chains kept. Entries are consolidated by CDR3 protein sequence, retaining the most common genes and DNA. The V and J calls and clone size are TCRdb's, not the authors'. This sample holds 800,000 or so distinct CDR3 sequences; approximately 40% were observed only once. The ten top clones hold 7% to 10% of the sample.

This sample stems from a study of T cells in Graves' hyperthyroidism and ophthalmopathy (dated by TCRdb to between 2018 and 2021). In the study overall: Peripheral blood samples were taken at initial diagnosis, before any treatment was given. After blood sampling, hyperthyroidism patients were treated with methimazole at a starting dose of 30 mg daily, and ophthalmopathy patients were treated with high-dose intravenous methylprednisolone. The paper describes TCR Vbeta CDR3 sequencing of 130 to 150 peripheral blood samples, made up of roughly 45 ophthalmopathy patients, roughly 75 hyperthyroidism patients and 17 progressor patients. The study also compared thyroid tissue and blood T-cell repertoires from several Graves' hyperthyroidism patients. Prospective prediction of ophthalmopathy was tested in an independent validation cohort consisting of 18 hyperthyroidism patients and over 15 patients who later progressed to ophthalmopathy. The 75 to 100 discovery patients were divided at random into training and test sets in a 7:3 ratio. A discovery cohort of fewer than 110 patients, about 43 with Graves' ophthalmopathy and over 55 with stable Graves' hyperthyroidism, was used to find distinguishing TCR V-J signatures.

From cysteine to phenylalanine, the CDR3 is 14 amino acids long. Left in the record is the CDR3 DNA by itself, 42 bases read in frame from the first base. CDR1 and CDR2 were assigned from the germline V gene as SGHRS and YFSETQ. Stable Graves' hyperthyroidism was defined as no progression to ophthalmopathy during 18 months of follow-up. Hyperthyroidism patients were newly diagnosed, with disease duration under 2 months, and aged 18 to 65 years. Any patient with an uncontrolled infection, another autoimmune disease, pregnancy or lactation was excluded. Diagnoses were established on the basis of clinical symptoms, serum thyroxine and TRAb, thyroid ultrasound, and orbital computed tomography. Ficoll-Paque density gradient centrifugation was used to isolate PBMCs from 10 ml of fresh peripheral blood. Total RNA was extracted with Trizol reagent, and quality was checked on an Agilent 2100 Bioanalyzer. What the study reported, not specific to this receptor: No statistical method was used to fix the sample size in advance, and group allocation was not hidden from the investigators. In cross-validation, a model built on a 13 V-J signature told ophthalmopathy apart from stable hyperthyroidism with 85% to 90% sensitivity and roughly 81% specificity, and in testing the same model reached 80%/75%. Most expanded thyroid clonotypes (frequency above 0.001) were also detected in blood, a finding suggesting that blood repertoires may reflect thyroid immune responses. In validation, progression to ophthalmopathy was predicted by the model with almost 71% sensitivity and 72.22% specificity, a median of about 6.8 months before onset.

The sequencing sample was made of blood. This TCR derives from a man younger than 30 with Graves' hyperthyroidism. Here the chain combines TRBV5-1 and TRBJ2-7, with the D gene tentatively TRBD1 or TRBD2, based on 5 matching bases in each. The CDR3 region: CASSLGTGAYVQYF. The nucleotides are TGCGCCAGCAGCTTGGGCACCGGGGCCTACGTGCAGTACTTC. The full variable domain, with segments outside the CDR3 supplied by the reference TRBV5-1 and TRBJ2-7 proteins, appears as KAGVTQTPRYLIKTRGQQVTLSCSPISGHRSVSWYQQTPGQGLQFLFEYFSETQRNKGNFPGRFSGRQFSNSRSEMNVSTLELGDSALYLCASSLGTGAYVQYFGPGTRLTVT.